These T cell receptor beta chains were read from a single sample in a study of shared clonotypes between healthy human individuals. The repertoire was sequenced with immunoSEQ multiplex PCR; TCRdb's copy has only in-frame clones and lacks some. Of about a million clones detected, 70% to 80% appear once; the ten largest clones hold almost 0.9%. Sequenced: memory CD4+ T cells from PBMCs. The receptors were gathered from a man younger than 35 in good health. Some clones in this sample may be carry-over from other donors' samples. CDR3s include the opening cysteine and the closing phenylalanine or tryptophan. D genes are given only for firm matches. A row's size may be missing; if present it is once, few, many or a size class.

J: TRBJ2-4
V: TRBV2
D: NA
size: NA
DNA: TGTGCCAGCAGTGCAGGGGTGGGCATTCAGTACTTC
CDR3: CASSAGVGIQYF

J: TRBJ2-7
V: TRBV6-1
D: NA
size: NA
DNA: TGTGCCAGCAGATACAGCGAGTCGGCTTCCTACGAGCAGTACTTC
CDR3: CASRYSESASYEQYF

J: TRBJ2-5
V: TRBV7-7
D: NA
size: NA
DNA: TGTGCCAGCAGCCCGGGCCCAGCGGAGACCCAGTACTTC
CDR3: CASSPGPAETQYF

J: TRBJ1-1
V: TRBV4-1
D: NA
size: NA
DNA: TGCGCCAGCAGCCAAGAGGGGCGACGGAACATGAACACTGAAGCTTTCTTT
CDR3: CASSQEGRRNMNTEAFF

J: TRBJ2-1
V: TRBV10-3
D: TRBD2
size: NA
DNA: TGTGCCATCAGTGAGTTGGCTAGCGGGAGTCTTGAGCAGTTCTTC
CDR3: CAISELASGSLEQFF

J: TRBJ2-1
V: TRBV28
D: NA
size: NA
DNA: TGTGCCAGCAGTTCCACTCACAATGAGCAGTTCTTC
CDR3: CASSSTHNEQFF

J: TRBJ2-2
V: TRBV19
D: NA
size: NA
DNA: TGTGCCAGTAACCAGGGGAAGAACACCGGGGAGCTGTTTTTT
CDR3: CASNQGKNTGELFF

J: TRBJ2-5
V: TRBV6-5
D: NA
size: NA
DNA: TGTGCCAGCAGTTACCGGACCCGACCTCGGGTGGAGACCCAGTACTTC
CDR3: CASSYRTRPRVETQYF

J: TRBJ2-7
V: TRBV30
D: TRBD2
size: few
DNA: TGTGCCTGGAGTACTGACCACGGACTAGCGGGAGGGGGATCCTACGAGCAGTACTTC
CDR3: CAWSTDHGLAGGGSYEQYF

J: TRBJ1-2
V: TRBV5-5
D: TRBD1
size: NA
DNA: TGTGCCAGCAGCTTTGGACAGGGTAACTATGGCTACACCTTC
CDR3: CASSFGQGNYGYTF

J: TRBJ2-5
V: TRBV12-2
D: NA
size: NA
DNA: TGTGCAAGTCGGCGGACGGGATCCCGGCTTGAGACCCAGTACTTC
CDR3: CASRRTGSRLETQYF